This entry concerns a single T cell receptor (beta chain). This sample is drawn from a study of cytomegalovirus exposure and HLA in healthy donors. The germline V gene has CDR1 KGHSY and CDR2 FQNENV. The CDR3 has 16 residues. Trimming removed 2 bases from V and 2 bases from J, with 13 bases in between. Healthy bone marrow donors made up the cohort. Donors had nominal health at sampling but likely had unrecorded immune exposures. Both 60 Vbeta primers and 13 Jbeta primers went into the PCR. Sequenced by immunoSEQ multiplex PCR; TCRdb stores in-frame clones only, minus some. The sample lists under 150,000 clones, around four fifths occurring once.

The sequence derives from a male donor in good health and CMV-seronegative. The sequenced sample was PBMCs. The rearrangement links TRBV16 to TRBJ1-3; D not certain. The CDR3 DNA reads as TGTGCCAGCAGCCAAAATCTACCCGGGGCTGGAAACACCATATATTTT. It encodes CASSQNLPGAGNTIYF.